Listed here are 16 T cell receptor beta chains from one sample, sequenced in a study of blood T cell repertoires in COVID-19. The data were produced by immunoSEQ multiplex PCR, yet TCRdb's version contains in-frame clones alone and is incomplete. This sample has approximately 150,000 clones; over 75% occur once, and the top ten carry approximately 6%. Sequenced input: PBMCs or T cells enriched from blood (not recorded which). Receptors originate from a man aged 35 to 55 who had recovered from COVID-19.

This clone is a singleton in its sample. The chain uses TRBV4-2 and TRBJ1-6; perhaps TRBD1 as D (6 bases). The V gene's germline CDR1 is LGHNA and CDR2 YNFKEQ. The CDR3 is 15 residues long. Trimming took off 5 bases at V and 5 bases at J, with 13 bases between the two ends. For the CDR3, the DNA is TGTGCCAGCAGCGTGGTAGCAGGGGATAATTCACCCCTCCACTTT. Translated, it gives CASSVVAGDNSPLHF.

This sequence joins TRBV5-4 and TRBJ1-5, with D possibly TRBD1 on 5 matching bases. The V end lost 0 bases, the J end lost 3 bases, and 7 bases lay between the germline ends. The V gene's germline CDR1 is SGHNT and CDR2 YYREEE (reference sequence). This CDR3 has 14 amino acids. The CDR3 region is CASSLGGVNQPQHF. The CDR3 nucleotides read TGTGCCAGCAGCTTGGGGGGGGTCAATCAGCCCCAGCATTTT.

The chain is built from TRBV11-3 and TRBJ2-5, with no clear D. This CDR3 is 13 amino acids long. CDR1 is SGHNT, CDR2 YENEEA, per germline. Trimming pared 5 bases from V and 2 bases from J, leaving 9 bases between. CDR3 residues: CASSLSEQETQYF. DNA for the CDR3: TGTGCCAGCAGCCTGAGCGAGCAAGAGACCCAGTACTTC. The full variable domain, in which reference TRBV11-3 and TRBJ2-5 provide the parts outside the CDR3, is EAGVVQSPRYKIIEKKQPVAFWCNPISGHNTLYWYLQNLGQGPELLIRYENEEAVDDSQLPKDRFSAERLKGVDSTLKIQPAELGDSAVYLCASSLSEQETQYFGPGTRLLVL.

Only one count was recorded for this clone. The chain uses TRBV30 and TRBJ1-2; D remains ambiguous. Deletions cut 0 bases from V and 3 bases from J, with 8 bases between. Per germline, CDR1 GTSNPN and CDR2 SVGIG (reference sequence). The CDR3 has 13 amino acids. In DNA, the CDR3 is TGTGCCTGGAGTGTAAGAGAACACTATGGCTACACCTTC. Encoded protein: CAWSVREHYGYTF.

V usage is TRBV19 and J usage is TRBJ1-2; 10 bases agree with TRBD1. V gave up 4 bases and J gave up 9 bases; unmatched junction bases: 8. Germline lookup yields CDR1 LNHDA and CDR2 SQIVND (reference sequence). This CDR3 is built from 14 residues. The CDR3 DNA reads as TGTGCCAGTAGTACGGGACAGGGGAGTGTGCGCTACACCTTC. Protein: CASSTGQGSVRYTF.

This clone was recorded a few times. The V call is TRBV5-1, the J call TRBJ1-2; tentatively, D is TRBD1 (6 bases). Germline V gives CDR1 SGHRS, CDR2 YFSETQ. Between the trimmed V and J ends, which lost 0 bases and 1 base, there was a span of 13 bases. This CDR3 is 16 amino acids long. The DNA of the CDR3 is TGCGCCAGCAGCTTGGCCAGGGGTTGGGATAACTATGGCTACACCTTC. Protein: CASSLARGWDNYGYTF. Full variable domain (missing parts from reference TRBV5-1 and TRBJ1-2): KAGVTQTPRYLIKTRGQQVTLSCSPISGHRSVSWYQQTPGQGLQFLFEYFSETQRNKGNFPGRFSGRQFSNSRSEMNVSTLELGDSALYLCASSLARGWDNYGYTFGSGTRLTVV.

The rearrangement links TRBV25-1 to TRBJ2-3, with 9 bases aligning to TRBD2. CDR1 and CDR2 from the germline V gene are MGHDK and SYGVNS. The V gene end was trimmed by 1 base and the J gene end by 4 bases; junction bases not matched to a gene: 12. The CDR3 totals 18 residues. The CDR3 loop is CASSEFLAGSIGADTQYF. DNA for the CDR3: TGTGCCAGCAGTGAATTCCTAGCGGGGTCGATTGGGGCAGATACGCAGTATTTT.

The V call is TRBV2, the J call TRBJ2-5; 11 nucleotides align to TRBD2. Germline lookup yields CDR1 SNHLY and CDR2 FYNNEI. V dropped 6 bases and J dropped 5; count of bases not matched to a gene: 14. There are 17 residues in the CDR3. The CDR3 loop reads CASRESSGGPARETQYF. CDR3 nucleotides: TGTGCCAGCAGAGAGTCTAGCGGGGGGCCCGCTCGCGAGACCCAGTACTTC.

This CDR3 reads CASSLNGWRGPIQETQYF. The CDR3, as DNA: TGTGCCAGCAGCTTAAACGGGTGGAGGGGACCGATCCAAGAGACCCAGTACTTC. The chain is built from TRBV7-3 and TRBJ2-5; D is perhaps TRBD2 (6 bases). This CDR3 region has 18 residues. From germline, CDR1 is SGHTA and CDR2 FQGTGA. Trimming left V 1 base short and J 1 base short, with 19 bases between.

The V call is TRBV18, the J call TRBJ2-3, with no clear D. V dropped 0 bases and J dropped 1 base, with 8 bases sitting between them. The length of the CDR3 is 15 residues. CDR1 is KGHSH and CDR2 is LQKENI in the germline V gene. This chain's CDR3 is CASSPPLPRTDTQYF. CDR3 in DNA: TGTGCCAGCTCACCACCACTGCCCCGCACAGATACGCAGTATTTT.

As for this clone: In the same sample, other DNA sequences code for this CDR3. The J gene is TRBJ2-3, the V gene TRBV5-6, with 7 bases aligning to TRBD1. The CDR3 sequence is 15 residues long. Germline trimming cut 2 bases from V and 0 bases from J; bases unmatched to any gene: 3. Germline CDR1 SGHDT, CDR2 YYEEEE. The DNA of the CDR3 is TGTGCCAGCAGCTTACGACAGGGAAGCACAGATACGCAGTATTTT. Residues: CASSLRQGSTDTQYF.

The chain links TRBV2 to TRBJ2-5, with 7 bases matching TRBD2. This CDR3 has 11 amino acids. CDR1 and CDR2 from the germline V gene are SNHLY and FYNNEI. The trim removed 8 bases at V and 5 bases at J, leaving 2 bases unmatched. The DNA of the CDR3 is TGTGCCAGCGGGGGGGAGGAGACCCAGTACTTC. Translation: CASGGEETQYF. Together with reference TRBV2 and TRBJ2-5, the CDR3 gives the full variable domain: EPEVTQTPSHQVTQMGQEVILRCVPISNHLYFYWYRQILGQKVEFLVSFYNNEISEKSEIFDDQFSVERPDGSNFTLKIRSTKLEDSAMYFCASGGEETQYFGPGTRLLVL.

The V gene is TRBV5-1, the J gene TRBJ2-5; 9 bases map to TRBD2. The CDR3 is 19 residues long. Trimming at V came to 2 bases and at J to 4 bases, leaving 18 bases not matched to a gene. The germline CDR1 and CDR2 sequences are SGHRS and YFSETQ. The CDR3 spells CASSLEGGGAQSFRETQYF. Written as DNA, the CDR3 is TGCGCCAGCAGCTTAGAAGGCGGGGGGGCCCAATCCTTCAGAGAGACCCAGTACTTC.

The genes are TRBV10-3 and TRBJ1-6; TRBD1 matches 10 bases. The CDR3 covers 14 residues. Germline V gene sequence: CDR1 ENHRY, CDR2 SYGVKD. Trimming took 6 bases from V and 7 from J; bases not matched to a gene: 3. The CDR3 region has the DNA TGTGCCATCAGGGGGGACAGGGGCAATTCACCCCTCCACTTT. This encodes CAIRGDRGNSPLHF.

The chain carries TRBV2 and TRBJ1-5; D unresolved. The CDR3 is made up of 18 amino acids. Germline V gene data show CDR1 as SNHLY and CDR2 as FYNNEI. The germline V and J ends were trimmed by 4 bases and 3 bases, with 22 bases remaining between them. As DNA, the CDR3 is TGTGCCAGCAGTGTTTTTTGGGGTAGCGGACGGATCAATCAGCCCCAGCATTTT. As protein: CASSVFWGSGRINQPQHF.

The rearrangement links TRBV18 to TRBJ1-6; no reliable D call. Trimming shortened V by 0 bases and J by 3 bases, and 9 bases separated the two germline ends. The V gene's germline CDR1 is KGHSH and CDR2 LQKENI. The CDR3 covers 16 residues. In DNA, the CDR3 is TGTGCCAGCTCACCACCGTCGGGGAGCTATAATTCACCCCTCCACTTT. Its translation is CASSPPSGSYNSPLHF.